The clone carrying this T cell receptor (beta chain) was seen once. Donors had localized lung adenocarcinoma, a non-small cell lung cancer. The data originate from a study of CD4 and CD8 cells across lung adenocarcinoma regions. Via MiXCR, TCRdb re-called the PCR reads, giving one row per CDR3 protein. The sample includes 7,500 to 8,500 distinct CDR3 sequences, less than 50% seen only once; the top ten take about 33%. Sequencing was performed on CD4+ T cells from the margin of a lung tumor. This clonotype was sampled from a male donor with lung adenocarcinoma. The CD4 and CD8 labels of this study may be unreliable.

The CDR3 region is CASSPLGGPREGTYEQFF. In nucleotides, the CDR3 is TGTGCCAGCAGCCCACTTGGGGGACCGCGGGAGGGGACCTACGAGCAGTTCTTC. The genes are TRBV27 and TRBJ2-1; 9 nucleotides agree with TRBD2. J lost 10 bases, V lost 6 bases, and 22 bases had no gene match. The CDR3 length is 18 residues. Germline V gives CDR1 MNHEY, CDR2 SMNVEV (reference sequence).